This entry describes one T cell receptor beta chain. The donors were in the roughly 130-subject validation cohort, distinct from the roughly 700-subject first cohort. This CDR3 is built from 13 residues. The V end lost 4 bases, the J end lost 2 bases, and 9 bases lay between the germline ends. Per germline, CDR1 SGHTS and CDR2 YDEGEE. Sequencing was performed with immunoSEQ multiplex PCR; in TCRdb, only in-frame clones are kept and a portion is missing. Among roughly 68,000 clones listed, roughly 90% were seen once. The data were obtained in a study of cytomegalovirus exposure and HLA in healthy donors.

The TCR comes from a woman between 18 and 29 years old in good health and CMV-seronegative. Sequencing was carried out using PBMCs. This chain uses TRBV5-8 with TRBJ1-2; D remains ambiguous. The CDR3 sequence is CASSRDWNYGYTF. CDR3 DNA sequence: TGTGCCAGCAGCCGCGACTGGAACTATGGCTACACCTTC.